A single sample gave rise to the 11 T cell receptor beta chains below, sequenced in a study of cytomegalovirus exposure and HLA in healthy donors. PCR used 60 Vbeta primers and 13 Jbeta primers. Sequencing was performed with immunoSEQ multiplex PCR; in TCRdb, only in-frame clones are kept and a portion is missing. The table includes 100,000 to 150,000 clones, 60% to 75% detected once. What was sequenced was PBMCs. These TCRs come from a woman aged 45-60 years in good health and CMV-seropositive.

This sequence joins TRBV5-6 and TRBJ2-5; D is undetermined. The V end lost 1 base, the J end lost 5 bases, and 9 bases lay between the germline ends. This CDR3 spans 13 amino acids. Germline V gene lookup returns CDR1 SGHDT and CDR2 YYEEEE. The CDR3 DNA follows: TGTGCCAGCAGCTTGCCCCCTCGGGAGACCCAGTACTTC. Protein: CASSLPPRETQYF.

The genes are TRBV18 and TRBJ2-3; D remains ambiguous. V lost 8 bases, J lost 2 bases, and 17 bases lay in between. The CDR3 is made up of 15 amino acids. Germline lookup yields CDR1 KGHSH and CDR2 LQKENI. The CDR3 DNA reads as TGTGCCAGCACCCTGACTTCACCCTTCACAGATACGCAGTATTTT. Translating gives CASTLTSPFTDTQYF. Full variable domain (remainder filled in from reference TRBV18 and TRBJ2-3): NAGVMQNPRHLVRRRGQEARLRCSPMKGHSHVYWYRQLPEEGLKFMVYLQKENIIDESGMPKERFSAEFPKEGPSILRIQQVVRGDSAAYFCASTLTSPFTDTQYFGPGTRLTVL.

This clone was detected only a few times. The chain recombines TRBV28 with TRBJ2-3; 9 nucleotides match TRBD2. There are 21 residues in the CDR3. The V and J ends lost 5 bases and 6 bases, in that order; junction bases with no gene match: 27. Germline CDR1 and CDR2: MDHEN and SYDVKM. The CDR3 bases are TGTGCCAGCAGTCCGATCCCCGGGACAGCGGGGGGACAGATACTAGGGGATACGCAGTATTTT. It encodes CASSPIPGTAGGQILGDTQYF.

This chain connects TRBV15 to TRBJ2-3; a possible D gene is TRBD1 (5 bases). This CDR3 spans 17 amino acids. The germline V gene encodes CDR1 LNHNV and CDR2 YYDKDF (reference sequence). Trimming stripped 0 bases from V and 2 bases from J, with 15 bases between. In DNA, the CDR3 is TGTGCCACCAGCAGAGAGGGGCTTTCTCAAATCACAGATACGCAGTATTTT. It yields the protein CATSREGLSQITDTQYF.

For the CDR3, the DNA is TGTGCCAGCTGGCGGGGTAGCGGCTCCTACGAGCAGTACTTC. This gives the protein CASWRGSGSYEQYF. This rearrangement joins TRBV6-1 to TRBJ2-7; maybe TRBD2 (6 bases). Germline-derived CDR1 and CDR2 are MNHNS and SASEGT. The CDR3 has 14 amino acids. Trimming stripped 8 bases from V and 0 bases from J, with 14 bases between.

The chain is built from TRBV10-1 and TRBJ2-3; 7 positions agree with TRBD1. The V and J ends lost 5 bases and 0 bases, in that order; junction bases with no gene match: 8. The CDR3 has 16 amino acids. Per the germline V gene, CDR1 is WNHNN and CDR2 is SYGVQD (reference sequence). The CDR3 here is CASSIRDSDSTDTQYF. CDR3 DNA sequence: TGCGCCAGCAGTATCCGGGACAGCGATAGCACAGATACGCAGTATTTT.

V is TRBV4-2 and J is TRBJ2-7; TRBD1 is a possible D gene (5 bases). With 0 bases removed from V and 4 bases from J, the gap between germline ends came to 10 bases. CDR3 length: 14 amino acids. Germline V lookup: CDR1 LGHNA, CDR2 YNFKEQ. CDR3 sequence reads: CASSQEWTPYEQYF. The CDR3 DNA reads as TGTGCCAGCAGCCAAGAGTGGACACCATACGAGCAGTACTTC.

The chain carries TRBV6-6 and TRBJ1-6; D is possibly TRBD1 (5 bases). CDR3 length: 14 amino acids. Trimming removed 3 bases at V and 8 bases at J, with 11 bases between. CDR1 and CDR2 (germline): MNHNY, SVGAGI (reference sequence). CDR3 DNA: TGTGCCAGCAGTTATGGCGGGGGTGATTCACCCCTCCACTTT. Amino acid sequence: CASSYGGGDSPLHF.

This chain links TRBV5-1 with TRBJ2-2, with D possibly being TRBD2 (5 bases). The V end was cut by 4 bases, the J end by 7 bases, with 17 bases between. This CDR3 region has 15 residues. Germline CDR1 and CDR2: SGHRS and YFSETQ. CDR3 nucleotide sequence: TGCGCCAGCAGCCTGGAGTATAGGGCGGGCGGGGAGCTGTTTTTT. Its translation is CASSLEYRAGGELFF.

The table lists this clone with a count of one. This chain links TRBV5-1 with TRBJ1-6; TRBD1 might be the D (5 bases). Trimming stripped 0 bases from V and 6 bases from J, with 10 bases between. Per the germline V gene, CDR1 is SGHRS and CDR2 is YFSETQ. This CDR3 is 15 amino acids long. CDR3 in amino acids: CASSLEPGVNSPLHF. The CDR3 region has the DNA TGCGCCAGCAGCTTGGAGCCGGGGGTTAATTCACCCCTCCACTTT.

This chain uses TRBV5-3 with TRBJ1-3; D is uncertain. TRBV5-3 is classed as an ORF, of uncertain function. Between the trimmed V and J ends, which lost 2 bases and 3 bases, there was a span of 6 bases. The CDR3 covers 13 residues. CDR3 amino acids: CARSFLSGNTIYF. The CDR3 DNA reads TGTGCCAGAAGCTTCCTAAGTGGAAACACCATATATTTT.